The next 19 T cell receptor beta chains were all read from a single sample in a study of tumour-infiltrating T cells in Burkitt lymphoma. Using immunoSEQ multiplex PCR, the repertoire was profiled, and TCRdb retains in-frame clones only, with some absent. The data contain thousands of clones, roughly 13% of them singletons. Sequenced material: tumor tissue. These receptors came from a human donor with Burkitt lymphoma.

This clone showed up just a few times. The chain has TRBV30 and TRBJ1-1; D unclear. The germline CDR1 and CDR2 sequences are GTSNPN and SVGIG (reference sequence). V lost 7 bases and J lost 7, with 19 bases in between. This CDR3 region has 13 residues. CDR3 loop: CASEPGPSIEAFF. The CDR3 nucleotides read TGTGCCTCAGAACCGGGCCCTTCTATTGAAGCTTTCTTT. Variable domain in full (rest from reference TRBV30 and TRBJ1-1): SQTIHQWPATLVQPVGSPLSLECTVEGTSNPNLYWYRQAAGRGLQLLFYSVGIGQISSEVPQNLSASRPQDRQFILSSKKLLLSDSGFYLCASEPGPSIEAFFGQGTRLTVV.

This clone was seen a few times. This chain connects TRBV7-2 to TRBJ2-5, with TRBD1 matching 7 bases. CDR3 size: 14 residues. Trimming took 2 bases from V and 2 from J; bases not matched to a gene: 2. Per germline, CDR1 SGHTA and CDR2 FQGNSA. CDR3 in amino acids: CASSLNRGQETQYF. CDR3 nucleotide sequence: TGTGCCAGCAGCTTAAACAGGGGTCAAGAGACCCAGTACTTC.

This clone was observed a handful of times. The chain recombines TRBV5-1 with TRBJ1-1; tentatively, D is TRBD1 (6 bases). Per the germline V gene, CDR1 is SGHRS and CDR2 is YFSETQ. The CDR3 is 14 residues long. Trimming took 4 bases from V and 6 from J, leaving 16 bases between them. The CDR3 protein is CASSASGVRAEAFF. As DNA, the CDR3 is TGCGCCAGCAGCGCCTCAGGGGTGAGGGCTGAAGCTTTCTTT.

This clone was counted only a few times. The sample carries other DNA sequences with the same CDR3. This chain connects TRBV6-5 to TRBJ2-7; D gene uncertain. The CDR3 loop spans 13 amino acids. Germline V lookup: CDR1 MNHEY, CDR2 SVGAGI. V lost 4 bases and J lost 5, with 12 bases in between. The CDR3: CASSFILGHEQYF. The DNA for the CDR3 is TGTGCCAGCAGTTTTATTTTGGGTCACGAGCAGTACTTC.

This clone was observed a few times. The V gene is TRBV4-2, the J gene TRBJ1-1; 8 nucleotides agree with TRBD1. The J segment lost 1 base and the V segment lost 5 bases, leaving 3 bases of the junction unmatched. The CDR3 is made up of 14 amino acids. Germline V gene data show CDR1 as LGHNA and CDR2 as YNFKEQ. CDR3 loop: CASSARGRNTEAFF. The CDR3 nucleotides read TGTGCCAGCAGCGCCAGGGGGCGGAACACTGAAGCTTTCTTT.

The J gene is TRBJ2-7, the V gene TRBV4-3; TRBD2 matches 10 bases. Germline CDR1 reads LGHNA; CDR2 reads YSLEER. J was trimmed by 0 bases and V by 4 bases; bases with no gene match: 3. This CDR3 has 15 residues. CDR3 amino acids: CASSRGLADSYEQYF. In DNA, the CDR3 is TGCGCCAGCAGCCGTGGACTAGCGGACTCCTACGAGCAGTACTTC.

The chain is built from TRBV6-6 and TRBJ2-7, with D tentatively TRBD1 or TRBD2 (6 bases each). Germline CDR1 reads MNHNY; CDR2 reads SVGAGI (reference sequence). The CDR3 loop spans 15 amino acids. V was cut by 6 bases and J by 4 bases, with 19 bases left in between. The CDR3 region is CASSKEGGSRYEQYF. Written as DNA, the CDR3 is TGTGCCAGCAGCAAAGAGGGGGGCTCGCGATACGAGCAGTACTTC.

The chain employs TRBV6-4 and TRBJ2-7; 8 positions agree with TRBD1. The CDR3 contains 13 residues. Germline CDR1 and CDR2: MRHNA and SNTAGT. Trimming at V came to 8 bases and at J to 3 bases, leaving 6 bases not matched to a gene. CDR3 DNA: TGTGCCAGCGTTGGACAGGGTGACTACGAGCAGTACTTC. It yields the protein CASVGQGDYEQYF.

This clone came up a few times. The rearrangement uses TRBV6-6 and TRBJ2-1, with TRBD1 matching over 9 bases. This CDR3 is 15 amino acids long. CDR1 and CDR2 (germline): MNHNY, SVGAGI (reference sequence). V shed 7 bases and J 5 bases; nucleotides not matched to a gene: 9. CDR3 loop: CASNIRQGEDNEQFF. As DNA, the CDR3 is TGTGCCAGCAATATCCGACAGGGGGAGGACAATGAGCAGTTCTTC.

This clone was counted between two and nine times. The rearrangement joins TRBV6-7 to TRBJ1-5; D remains unclear. TRBV6-7 is labeled an ORF, and its function is uncertain. The length of the CDR3 is 14 residues. The germline V and J ends were trimmed by 7 bases and 7 bases, with 17 bases remaining between them. The CDR3 nucleotides read TGTGCCAGCACCCCAGAGGCGTTCGGGCAGCCCCAGCATTTT. Translated, it gives CASTPEAFGQPQHF.

This clone was detected a few times. The chain recombines TRBV4-2 with TRBJ2-7; 9 bases are a match to TRBD2. This CDR3 region has 14 residues. Germline V gene sequence: CDR1 LGHNA, CDR2 YNFKEQ. V lost 4 bases, J lost 3 bases, and 4 bases stayed unmatched. In DNA form, the CDR3 reads TGTGCCAGCAGCCCGGGACTAGCTGACTACGAGCAGTACTTC. This codes for CASSPGLADYEQYF.

The V gene is TRBV29-1, the J gene TRBJ1-5; D unclear. Trimming removed 6 bases from V and 4 bases from J, with 4 bases in between. This CDR3 has 10 residues. CDR1 SQVTM and CDR2 ANQGSEA come from the germline V gene. The CDR3 reads CSVRNQPQHF. The CDR3, as DNA: TGCAGCGTCAGAAATCAGCCCCAGCATTTT.

The rearrangement joins TRBV25-1 to TRBJ1-6, with 7 positions matching TRBD1. There are 14 residues in the CDR3. V trimming: 3 bases; J trimming: 8 bases; junction bases outside the gene matches: 4. Germline loops: CDR1 MGHDK, CDR2 SYGVNS. The CDR3 spells CASSDWDSYSPLHF. CDR3 in DNA: TGTGCCAGCAGTGATTGGGACAGTTATTCACCCCTCCACTTT.

This clone was observed a few times. J is TRBJ1-2 and V is TRBV14; 9 bases are shared with TRBD1. The J segment lost 4 bases and the V segment lost 0 bases, leaving 3 bases of the junction unmatched. The CDR3 consists of 15 residues. Germline V gives CDR1 SGHDN, CDR2 FVKESK. CDR3 sequence reads: CASSQEQGAVYGYTF. CDR3 in DNA: TGTGCCAGCAGCCAAGAACAGGGGGCGGTCTATGGCTACACCTTC.

This clone was counted only a few times. This sequence joins TRBV7-2 and TRBJ2-2, with a possible D match to TRBD2 (5 bases). CDR3 size: 12 residues. Germline assignment: CDR1 SGHTA and CDR2 FQGNSA. Deletions cut 3 bases from V and 6 bases from J, with 5 bases between. The CDR3 DNA sequence: TGTGCCAGCAGCTTCGGGGCCGGGGAGCTGTTTTTT. Translation: CASSFGAGELFF.

The chain has TRBV6-6 and TRBJ2-5; D perhaps matches TRBD2 (5 bases). The germline gives CDR1 MNHNY, CDR2 SVGAGI (reference sequence). The ends were cut back, 6 bases at V and 5 bases at J, with 13 bases in the middle. CDR3 length: 13 amino acids. The CDR3 nucleotides read TGTGCCAGCAGCCTCTCGGGAACGGAGACCCAGTACTTC. Protein product: CASSLSGTETQYF.

The genes are TRBV4-1 and TRBJ1-3, with D possibly being TRBD1 (6 bases). Between the trimmed V and J ends, which lost 4 bases and 1 base, there was a span of 8 bases. Germline values: CDR1 MGHRA, CDR2 YSYEKL. CDR3 length equals 14 residues. This CDR3 reads CASSLDRSGNTIYF. CDR3 nucleotide sequence: TGCGCCAGCAGCCTGGACAGATCTGGAAACACCATATATTTT.

This chain uses TRBV27 with TRBJ2-7; the D is unclear. Germline CDR1 is MNHEY and CDR2 is SMNVEV (reference sequence). Trimming took off 2 bases at V and 0 bases at J, with 17 bases between the two ends. The CDR3 has 17 residues. For the CDR3, the DNA is TGTGCCAGCAGTTTAAAGGATCCCAGATTGAGCTCCTACGAGCAGTACTTC. Its translation is CASSLKDPRLSSYEQYF.

V and J are TRBV6-5 and TRBJ1-2; D call uncertain. The CDR3 spans 15 residues. Germline lookup yields CDR1 MNHEY and CDR2 SVGAGI. Trimming removed 0 bases from V and 4 bases from J, with 12 bases in between. The CDR3 here is CASSYSSSGGYGYTF. CDR3 sequence (DNA): TGTGCCAGCAGTTACTCGAGTTCAGGAGGCTATGGCTACACCTTC.